The rows below give T cell receptor beta chains drawn from one sample of a study of T-cell memory formation after mild COVID-19. TCRdb analysed the 5' RACE reads with MiXCR anew, one entry per CDR3 protein. The data contain some 410,000 distinct CDR3 sequences, 20% to 30% of them singletons. Sequencing input: PBMCs or a T cell subset sorted from them (not recorded which). The receptor source for this set is an adult woman who had mild COVID-19 (a few samples of this study predate the infection). Cell type and time point are not known. CDR3s include the opening cysteine and the closing phenylalanine or tryptophan. A D gene is named only where the DNA matches it firmly. Clone size, where shown, is once, few, many, or a class for clones that have expanded.

j_call d_call clone_size v_call cdr3_aa cdr3_nt
TRBJ1-1 . few TRBV3-1 CASSPLGTNTEAFF TGTGCCAGCAGTCCGTTAGGGACGAACACTGAAGCTTTCTTT
TRBJ1-1 . . TRBV7-6 CASSLLEGADGTEAFF TGTGCCAGCAGCTTATTAGAAGGGGCGGATGGCACTGAAGCTTTCTTT
TRBJ2-7 TRBD1 . TRBV30 CAYDRGLYEQYF TGTGCTTATGACAGGGGGCTCTACGAGCAGTACTTC
TRBJ2-3 . . TRBV5-1 CASSLYAGFTDTQYF TGCGCCAGCAGCTTGTATGCGGGGTTCACAGATACGCAGTATTTT
TRBJ2-1 . few TRBV18 CASSPLDGGAYNEQFF TGTGCCAGCTCACCCCTGGACGGGGGAGCCTACAATGAGCAGTTCTTC
TRBJ2-1 TRBD2 . TRBV4-3 CASSQDREGRGEFF TGCGCCAGCAGCCAAGATCGGGAAGGGCGGGGGGAGTTCTTC
TRBJ2-2 . . TRBV4-2 CASSADLSGELFF TGTGCCAGCAGCGCGGACCTGAGCGGGGAGCTGTTTTTT
TRBJ2-2 . . TRBV19 CASKTNTGELFF TGTGCCAGTAAAACGAACACCGGGGAGCTGTTTTTT
TRBJ2-7 TRBD1 few TRBV29-1 CSVITGQGTGEQYF TGCAGCGTCATAACGGGACAGGGTACGGGAGAGCAGTACTTC
TRBJ2-7 . . TRBV7-9 CASSPRGTDRTHEQYF TGTGCCAGCAGTCCGAGGGGGACGGATCGAACCCACGAGCAGTACTTC
TRBJ2-3 TRBD1 few TRBV29-1 CSVDLRTGKPDTQYF TGCAGCGTTGATCTTAGGACAGGGAAACCAGATACGCAGTATTTT
TRBJ2-2 . . TRBV14 CASSSWTGTGELFF TGTGCCAGCAGCTCCTGGACTGGCACCGGGGAGCTGTTTTTT
TRBJ2-7 TRBD2 few TRBV7-6 CASSSGLAGEVSYEQYF TGTGCCAGCAGCTCGGGACTAGCGGGAGAGGTATCCTACGAGCAGTACTTC
TRBJ1-1 . few TRBV27 CASSLSGFTEAFF TGTGCCAGCAGTTTATCGGGGTTCACTGAAGCTTTCTTT
TRBJ2-7 . . TRBV12-3/TRBV12-4 CASSHPTSFVSGWQYF TGTGCCAGCAGCCACCCAACTAGTTTTGTGAGTGGATGGCAGTACTTC
TRBJ2-6 . once TRBV21-1 CASSTIRGPSGANVLTF TGTGCCAGCAGCACGATTCGGGGTCCCTCTGGGGCCAACGTCCTGACTTTC
TRBJ2-1 TRBD2 . TRBV11-2 CASSLWKRGGLNEQFF TGTGCCAGCAGCTTGTGGAAGCGGGGGGGCCTCAATGAGCAGTTCTTC
TRBJ2-7 . . TRBV19 CASSGSTPDGRGYEQYF TGTGCCAGTAGTGGGAGTACGCCGGACGGCAGGGGTTACGAGCAGTACTTC
TRBJ1-2 TRBD1 . TRBV6-2/TRBV6-3 CASSAGTGRFYGYTF TGTGCCAGCAGTGCCGGGACAGGGAGGTTTTACGGCTACACCTTC
TRBJ2-7 TRBD2 . TRBV12-5 CASGLVLKREEAEQYF TGTGCTAGTGGTTTGGTATTAAAGCGGGAGGAAGCGGAGCAGTACTTC
TRBJ1-1 TRBD1 many TRBV12-3/TRBV12-4 CASSLPQGQKNTEAFF TGTGCCAGCAGTTTGCCCCAGGGACAGAAGAACACTGAAGCTTTCTTT
TRBJ1-6 . few TRBV9 CASSVGAVSSYNSPLHF TGTGCCAGCAGCGTAGGGGCAGTGAGCTCCTATAATTCACCCCTCCACTTT
TRBJ2-7 . . TRBV4-1 CASSQALDEQYF TGCGCCAGCAGCCAAGCGTTGGACGAGCAGTACTTC
TRBJ2-7 . . TRBV4-1 CASSQLAAFYYEQYF TGCGCCAGCAGCCAACTAGCCGCCTTCTACTACGAGCAGTACTTC
TRBJ1-5 . few TRBV15 CATSRDGFQPQHF TGTGCCACCAGCAGGGACGGGTTTCAGCCCCAGCATTTT
TRBJ2-1 TRBD2 . TRBV4-3 CASSQGPSGEQFF TGCGCCAGCAGCCAAGGCCCTAGCGGTGAGCAGTTCTTC
TRBJ2-2 . few TRBV24-1 CATSQQGTGELFF TGTGCCACCAGTCAACAGGGTACCGGGGAGCTGTTTTTT
TRBJ2-2 . few TRBV30 CAWNPRPEEPGELFF TGTGCCTGGAACCCACGTCCGGAGGAGCCCGGGGAGCTGTTTTTT
TRBJ2-7 TRBD2 . TRBV7-2 CASSSLAGGEQYF TGTGCCAGCAGTTCACTAGCGGGAGGCGAGCAGTACTTC
TRBJ2-5 . few TRBV15 CATSREGETQYF TGTGCCACCAGCAGAGAGGGAGAGACCCAGTACTTC
TRBJ2-1 TRBD2 few TRBV5-1 CASYRTSGSNEQFF TGCGCCAGCTACAGGACTAGCGGGAGCAATGAGCAGTTCTTC
TRBJ2-7 TRBD2 few TRBV5-1 CASSLFLAGDTYEQYF TGCGCCAGCAGCCTTTTCCTAGCGGGGGATACCTACGAGCAGTACTTC
TRBJ2-2 . . TRBV24-1 CATSDLSQTTGELFF TGTGCCACCAGTGATTTATCGCAAACCACCGGGGAGCTGTTTTTT
TRBJ2-2 TRBD2 . TRBV7-3 CASSPYYLAGGMNTGELFF TGTGCCAGCAGCCCCTACTATTTAGCGGGGGGGATGAACACCGGGGAGCTGTTTTTT
TRBJ2-7 . few TRBV18 CASSPPGLARTYEQYF TGTGCCAGCTCACCACCGGGGCTAGCGCGTACCTACGAGCAGTACTTC
TRBJ2-7 TRBD1 few TRBV6-2/TRBV6-3 CASSYWGTGEGEQYF TGTGCCAGCAGTTACTGGGGGACAGGGGAAGGAGAGCAGTACTTC
TRBJ2-7 TRBD2 few TRBV29-1 CSVSGTSASSYEQYF TGCAGCGTGTCCGGGACTAGCGCCTCCTCCTACGAGCAGTACTTC
TRBJ2-3 TRBD1 . TRBV20-1 CSASDRGRTDTQYF TGCAGTGCTTCCGACAGGGGTCGCACAGATACGCAGTATTTT
TRBJ2-1 TRBD2 many TRBV11-3 CASSLALTSGRANEQFF TGTGCCAGCAGCTTAGCCCTGACTAGCGGGAGGGCCAATGAGCAGTTCTTC
TRBJ2-3 . . TRBV5-6 CASNFGRTDTQYF TGTGCCAGCAACTTCGGACGCACAGATACGCAGTATTTT
TRBJ2-3 . . TRBV7-2 CASKPERGSDTQYF TGTGCCAGCAAACCCGAGAGAGGGTCAGATACGCAGTATTTT
TRBJ1-4 . . TRBV27 CASSSARLKNSELFF TGTGCCAGCAGTTCCGCCCGGCTGAAAAACTCGGAACTGTTTTTT
TRBJ1-5 . few TRBV7-8 CASSPVGDYSNQPQHF TGTGCCAGCAGCCCGGTCGGGGATTATAGCAATCAGCCCCAGCATTTT
TRBJ1-1 . . TRBV7-8 CASSPASGNTEAFF TGTGCCAGCAGCCCAGCTTCGGGGAACACTGAAGCTTTCTTT
TRBJ2-5 . . TRBV5-1 CASTYEADFQETQYF TGCGCCAGCACCTACGAGGCAGATTTCCAAGAGACCCAGTACTTC
TRBJ1-4 . . TRBV5-5 CASSFDWGEKLFF TGTGCCAGCAGCTTTGACTGGGGTGAAAAACTGTTTTTT
TRBJ2-1 . few TRBV20-1 CSARVVGSSYNEQFF TGCAGTGCTAGAGTGGTGGGGAGCTCCTACAATGAGCAGTTCTTC
TRBJ1-2 . . TRBV7-2 CASSLGGNPSNYGYTF TGTGCCAGCAGCCTAGGGGGGAACCCATCTAACTATGGCTACACCTTC
TRBJ1-2 . . TRBV6-1 CASSEGSDYGYTF TGTGCCAGCAGTGAAGGGTCAGACTATGGCTACACCTTC
TRBJ1-1 . . TRBV24-1 CATSDFRGTEAFF TGTGCCACCAGTGATTTTCGAGGCACTGAAGCTTTCTTT
TRBJ2-3 . many TRBV7-9 CASSLGADTQYF TGTGCCAGCAGCTTAGGTGCTGATACGCAGTATTTT
TRBJ2-6 . few TRBV7-9 CASSLPPGRSSGANVLTF TGTGCCAGCAGCTTACCACCGGGCAGGAGCTCTGGGGCCAACGTCCTGACTTTC
TRBJ2-2 . . TRBV11-2 CASSLAPVVNTGELFF TGTGCCAGCAGCTTAGCTCCGGTAGTGAACACCGGGGAGCTGTTTTTT
TRBJ2-1 TRBD2 . TRBV7-9 CASSLTSGSIGEQFF TGTGCCAGCAGCTTGACTAGCGGGAGTATCGGTGAGCAGTTCTTC
TRBJ2-2 TRBD2 . TRBV9 CASSDGLAGGRTGELFF TGTGCCAGCAGCGATGGACTAGCGGGAGGAAGAACCGGGGAGCTGTTTTTT